This TCR beta chain was recorded in a study of CD8+CD57+ T cells in acquired aplastic anemia. There are a few counts of this clonotype. Deletions cut 5 bases from V and 4 bases from J, with 17 bases between. The CDR3 has 15 amino acids. CDR1 SGHTA and CDR2 FQGTGA come from the germline V gene. Genomic DNA served as template for TCR beta VDJ and CDR3 profiling. MiXCR was run by TCRdb on the reads, yielding one entry per CDR3 protein. This table has some 220,000 distinct CDR3 sequences, around 32% appearing once. V gene TRBV7-3 combines with J gene TRBJ2-5; a weak D match, TRBD1 (6 bases). Source material: sorted CD4+, CD8+, or CD8+CD57+ T cells (not recorded which) from PBMCs. This receptor was identified in a human donor in good health, serving as a control. CDR3 coding DNA: TGTGCCAGCAGCCCTAGCACAGGGATCGGAGAGACCCAGTACTTC. This encodes CASSPSTGIGETQYF.